Following are 32 T cell receptor beta chains from one sample sequenced in a study of neurological immune-mediated disorders. TCRdb itself ran the 5' RACE reads through MiXCR, one entry per CDR3 protein. Here the sample spans about 66,000 distinct CDR3 sequences, 4.5% being singletons. Sample: PBMCs. Source of these receptors: a man younger than 45 with multiple sclerosis.

Concerning this clonotype itself: A junction boundary mismatches the germline segment, possibly from a read error. The genes are TRBV6-5 and TRBJ1-5; D unresolved. This CDR3 comprises 13 residues. Looked up from germline, CDR1 is MNHEY and CDR2 is SVGAGI. This CDR3 reads CASSYYRNQPQNF. CDR3 nucleotide sequence: TGTGCCAGCAGTTACTATAGAAATCAGCCCCAGAATTTT.

This clonotype was seen repeatedly, ten times or more. The chain carries TRBV5-1 and TRBJ2-3, with TRBD1 as a possible D gene (6 bases). Trimming took 6 bases from V and 2 from J, leaving 13 bases between them. Germline values: CDR1 SGHRS, CDR2 YFSETQ. CDR3 length: 14 residues. The chain's CDR3 is CASMDRTYTDTQYF. The DNA of the CDR3 is TGCGCCAGCATGGACAGAACATACACAGATACGCAGTATTTT.

The chain combines TRBV9 with TRBJ2-3; tentatively, D is TRBD1 (6 bases). Germline loops: CDR1 SGDLS, CDR2 YYNGEE. The CDR3 is 18 residues long. V lost 0 bases and J 6 bases, leaving 23 bases between the germline ends. The CDR3 nucleotides read TGTGCCAGCAGCGTAGCTCCGCAGGGGATGGTTGGAGAGGATACGCAGTATTTT. This sequence encodes CASSVAPQGMVGEDTQYF. Based on the CDR3 plus reference TRBV9 and TRBJ2-3, the full variable domain is DSGVTQTPKHLITATGQRVTLRCSPRSGDLSVYWYQQSLDQGLQFLIQYYNGEERAKGNILERFSAQQFPDLHSELNLSSLELGDSALYFCASSVAPQGMVGEDTQYFGPGTRLTVL.

The J gene is TRBJ1-2, the V gene TRBV5-1, with a weak D call TRBD1 (5 bases). Germline CDR1 and CDR2: SGHRS and YFSETQ. Trimming stripped 0 bases from V and 2 bases from J, with 8 bases between. The CDR3 is made up of 14 amino acids. DNA for the CDR3: TGCGCCAGCAGCTTGGGAGGGGCGAACTATGGCTACACCTTC. This translates into CASSLGGANYGYTF.

This clonotype was counted ten times or more. This rearrangement joins TRBV20-1 to TRBJ2-6; TRBD1 matches 7 bases. This CDR3 is 16 amino acids long. Germline V gives CDR1 DFQATT, CDR2 SNEGSKA (reference sequence). The V segment lost 5 bases and the J segment 0 bases; nucleotides outside the gene matches: 7. The CDR3 nucleotides are TGCAGTGCTGCCCGGGACAGCGTCTCTGGGGCCAACGTCCTGACTTTC. Translating it yields CSAARDSVSGANVLTF.

This clonotype was counted a few times. J is TRBJ2-7 and V is TRBV5-1; D tentatively fits TRBD1 or TRBD2 (5 bases each). CDR1 and CDR2 from the germline V gene are SGHRS and YFSETQ. The germline V and J ends were trimmed by 8 bases and 7 bases, with 19 bases remaining between them. The CDR3 extends over 13 amino acids. CDR3 sequence reads: CASTPRGAQEQYF. As DNA, the CDR3 is TGCGCCAGTACACCTCGGGGCGCTCAAGAGCAGTACTTC.

The chain uses TRBV20-1 and TRBJ2-5, with D possibly being TRBD2 (6 bases). Trimming took 2 bases from V and 5 from J, leaving 18 bases between them. There are 15 residues in the CDR3. Germline V CDR1 and CDR2: DFQATT, SNEGSKA (reference sequence). DNA of the CDR3: TGCAGTGCTAGATTAGTAGCGGCCTTATTGGAGACCCAGTACTTC. Translation: CSARLVAALLETQYF.

The table lists this clonotype with many counts. The genes are TRBV7-9 and TRBJ2-1; 7 bases are shared with TRBD1. V was pared by 6 bases and J by 8 bases, with 7 bases of the junction left unmatched. Per the germline V gene, CDR1 is SEHNR and CDR2 is FQNEAQ (reference sequence). The CDR3 length is 13 residues. The chain's CDR3 is CASSSTGADEQFF. The DNA for the CDR3 is TGTGCCAGCAGTTCAACAGGGGCGGATGAGCAGTTCTTC.

This chain connects TRBV2 to TRBJ2-7; no clear D. Per germline, CDR1 SNHLY and CDR2 FYNNEI. V shed 6 bases and J shed 2 bases, with 11 bases lying between them. The CDR3 runs to 13 residues. CDR3 loop: CASRPGFTYEQYV. CDR3 bases: TGTGCCAGCAGACCGGGTTTCACCTACGAGCAGTACGTC.

In its sample, this clonotype was seen many times. The chain links TRBV5-1 to TRBJ1-1; 8 nucleotides agree with TRBD1. CDR1 is SGHRS and CDR2 is YFSETQ in the germline V gene. Trimming removed 1 base from V and 4 bases from J; junction bases left unmatched: 3. This CDR3 spans 14 amino acids. The CDR3 loop reads CASSLNRGVTEAFF. Here the CDR3 DNA reads TGCGCCAGCAGCTTGAACAGGGGGGTCACTGAAGCTTTCTTT. The entire variable domain, with the rest obtained from reference TRBV5-1 and TRBJ1-1, is as follows: KAGVTQTPRYLIKTRGQQVTLSCSPISGHRSVSWYQQTPGQGLQFLFEYFSETQRNKGNFPGRFSGRQFSNSRSEMNVSTLELGDSALYLCASSLNRGVTEAFFGQGTRLTVV.

CDR3 amino acids: CASSPSGGGYNEQFF. CDR3 DNA sequence: TGCGCCAGCAGCCCTAGCGGGGGGGGTTACAATGAGCAGTTCTTC. The genes are TRBV4-1 and TRBJ2-1; 12 nucleotides agree with TRBD2. Per the germline V gene, CDR1 is MGHRA and CDR2 is YSYEKL. The V and J ends lost 4 bases and 4 bases, in that order; junction bases with no gene match: 2. The CDR3 is made up of 15 amino acids.

This clonotype was seen at least ten times. This chain connects TRBV12-3 or TRBV12-4 to TRBJ1-5; no clear D. The V end was cut by 4 bases, the J end by 1 base, with 14 bases between. The CDR3 is 16 residues long. The CDR3 sequence is CASSSPKGGSNQPQHF. The CDR3 DNA reads TGTGCCAGCAGTTCCCCCAAGGGAGGGAGCAATCAGCCCCAGCATTTT.

The chain links TRBV6-4 to TRBJ2-7, with D possibly being TRBD2 (5 bases). This CDR3 contains 13 residues. V shed 6 bases and J shed 1 base, with 10 bases lying between them. Germline CDR1 reads MRHNA; CDR2 reads SNTAGT. In DNA form, the CDR3 reads TGTGCCAGCAGCCCGGGAAATTCCTACGAGCAGTACGTC. Its protein is CASSPGNSYEQYV.

This clonotype was counted many times. V and J are TRBV3-1 and TRBJ2-3; D might be TRBD2 (6 bases). From germline, CDR1 is LGHDT and CDR2 YNNKEL (reference sequence). The CDR3 runs to 17 residues. V shed 1 base and J shed 0 bases, with 14 bases lying between them. CDR3 amino acids: CASSQVYAGGSTDTQYF. As DNA, the CDR3 is TGTGCCAGCAGCCAAGTCTACGCCGGAGGGAGCACAGATACGCAGTATTTT.

This clonotype was observed at least ten times. The chain links TRBV20-1 to TRBJ2-1; weak D call: TRBD2 (5 bases). CDR3 length: 14 residues. CDR1 and CDR2 from the germline V gene are DFQATT and SNEGSKA (reference sequence). The CDR3 protein is CSFGGPRGYNEQFF. CDR3 nucleotide sequence: TGCAGCTTCGGTGGGCCACGGGGTTACAATGAGCAGTTCTTC.

This clonotype was seen only a few times. This chain uses TRBV11-2 with TRBJ2-3, with unresolved D. V gave up 5 bases and J gave up 1 base, with 4 bases separating them. Germline CDR1 and CDR2: SGHAT and FQNNGV. The CDR3 spans 12 residues. This chain's CDR3 is CASSTGTDTQYF. The CDR3 coding sequence is TGTGCCAGCAGCACAGGCACAGATACGCAGTATTTT.

This clonotype came up many times. The CDR3 here is CASSSFRGRSEQYV. For the CDR3, the DNA is TGTGCCAGCAGCTCATTCAGGGGGCGCAGCGAGCAGTACGTC. This sequence joins TRBV5-6 and TRBJ2-7; 8 bases fit TRBD1. The germline gives CDR1 SGHDT, CDR2 YYEEEE. The CDR3 has 14 residues. V dropped 3 bases and J dropped 6; count of bases not matched to a gene: 8.

With respect to this clonotype: Since the CDR3 does not end with the conserved phenylalanine or tryptophan, this likely comes from a read error. The chain couples TRBV6-1 to TRBJ2-7; TRBD1 might be the D (5 bases). CDR1 is MNHNS and CDR2 is SASEGT in the germline V gene. The V gene lost 7 bases and the J gene lost 0 bases, with 13 bases spanning the gap. CDR3 length: 14 amino acids. CDR3: CASTSTASSYEQYN. CDR3 DNA sequence: TGTGCCAGCACTTCGACAGCGAGCTCCTACGAGCAGTACAAC.

The table lists this clonotype with a few counts. This chain connects TRBV11-2 to TRBJ2-6; D gene unclear. Germline CDR1 is SGHAT and CDR2 is FQNNGV. The CDR3 is 13 residues long. V was clipped by 9 bases and J by 1 base, with 7 bases between them. The CDR3 DNA sequence: TGTGCCAGTCGCATGTCTGGGGCCAACGTCCTGACTTTC. Translated: CASRMSGANVLTF. The variable domain in full, with the rest retrieved from reference TRBV11-2 and TRBJ2-6, is EAGVAQSPRYKIIEKRQSVAFWCNPISGHATLYWYQQILGQGPKLLIQFQNNGVVDDSQLPKDRFSAERLKGVDSTLKIQPAKLEDSAVYLCASRMSGANVLTFGAGSRLTVL.

This clonotype occurred a few times. This chain joins TRBV6-6 and TRBJ1-1; D is undetermined. This CDR3 has 13 residues. The V and J ends lost 3 bases and 6 bases respectively, with 11 bases between them. The germline gives CDR1 MNHNY, CDR2 SVGAGI (reference sequence). Here the CDR3 DNA reads TGTGCCAGCAGTTATCTTGGGGAATCTGAAGCTTTCTTT. Residues: CASSYLGESEAFF.

This clonotype showed up many times. This chain links TRBV5-5 with TRBJ2-1; D is uncertain. With 1 base removed from V and 3 bases from J, the gap between germline ends came to 5 bases. Germline V gives CDR1 SGHKS, CDR2 YYEKEE (reference sequence). CDR3 length: 13 residues. CDR3 loop: CASSLTDYNEQFF. CDR3 nucleotides: TGTGCCAGCAGCTTGACTGACTACAATGAGCAGTTCTTC. The entire variable domain, with the rest obtained from reference TRBV5-5 and TRBJ2-1, is as follows: DAGVTQSPTHLIKTRGQQVTLRCSPISGHKSVSWYQQVLGQGPQFIFQYYEKEERGRGNFPDRFSARQFPNYSSELNVNALLLGDSALYLCASSLTDYNEQFFGPGTRLTVL.

This chain joins TRBV13 and TRBJ2-3, with TRBD2 matching over 9 bases. The CDR3 covers 16 residues. Trimming at V came to 3 bases and at J to 2 bases, leaving 6 bases not matched to a gene. Looked up from germline, CDR1 is PRHDT and CDR2 is FYEKMQ (reference sequence). CDR3 bases: TGTGCCAGCAGCTTTTTAGCGGGGGACACCACAGATACGCAGTATTTT. Translated: CASSFLAGDTTDTQYF.

The chain couples TRBV4-1 to TRBJ1-2; D not resolved. The germline CDR1 and CDR2 sequences are MGHRA and YSYEKL. The CDR3 is 15 amino acids. The V end was cut by 1 base, the J end by 6 bases, with 15 bases between. This chain's CDR3 is CASSQGPVPRHGYTF. The CDR3 nucleotides are TGCGCCAGCAGCCAAGGGCCAGTCCCCAGGCATGGCTACACCTTC.

This clonotype occurred many times. The rearrangement uses TRBV12-3 or TRBV12-4 and TRBJ2-3; 11 bases match TRBD2. This CDR3 has 17 amino acids. V was clipped by 6 bases and J by 4 bases; unmatched bases: 12. This chain's CDR3 is CASSRWRTSGGADTQYF. The CDR3 bases are TGTGCCAGCAGCCGTTGGAGAACTAGCGGGGGTGCAGATACGCAGTATTTT.

This clonotype was found many times. J is TRBJ1-1 and V is TRBV4-1; tentatively, D is TRBD1 (6 bases). Per the germline V gene, CDR1 is MGHRA and CDR2 is YSYEKL. Trimming pared 0 bases from V and 4 bases from J, leaving 12 bases between. The CDR3 runs 15 residues. The CDR3: CASSQDWGGRTEAFF. CDR3 nucleotides: TGCGCCAGCAGCCAAGATTGGGGGGGCCGCACTGAAGCTTTCTTT.

The table lists this clonotype with many counts. The J gene is TRBJ1-2, the V gene TRBV5-1; 9 bases align to TRBD1. CDR3 size: 16 residues. Germline CDR1 reads SGHRS; CDR2 reads YFSETQ. Losses at the gene ends were 3 bases for V and 0 bases for J; bases not matched to a gene: 6. CDR3 in amino acids: CASSWTGELANYGYTF. The CDR3 DNA reads TGCGCCAGCAGCTGGACAGGGGAATTAGCTAACTATGGCTACACCTTC.

By share, this clonotype counts as medium-sized (0.01 to 0.1%). The V and J genes are TRBV5-1 and TRBJ2-5; possible D gene TRBD2, 6 bases. Germline V lookup: CDR1 SGHRS, CDR2 YFSETQ. The CDR3 sequence is 13 residues long. Trimming stripped 4 bases from V and 4 bases from J, with 11 bases between. CDR3 residues: CASSGAEGETQYF. CDR3 in DNA: TGCGCCAGCAGCGGGGCGGAGGGAGAGACCCAGTACTTC. The full variable domain, in which reference TRBV5-1 and TRBJ2-5 provide the parts outside the CDR3, is KAGVTQTPRYLIKTRGQQVTLSCSPISGHRSVSWYQQTPGQGLQFLFEYFSETQRNKGNFPGRFSGRQFSNSRSEMNVSTLELGDSALYLCASSGAEGETQYFGPGTRLLVL.

The table lists this clonotype with many counts. Relative to the germline gene, one junction end is altered; a read error may explain this. The CDR3 nucleotides are TGTGCCAGCAATAAGGACGGGGCCACCGTCCTGACTTTC. Amino acids: CASNKDGATVLTF. V usage is TRBV12-3 or TRBV12-4 and J usage is TRBJ2-6; the D call may be TRBD1 or TRBD2 (5 bases each). The CDR3 spans 13 residues.

This clonotype was found many times. The chain uses TRBV6-2 or TRBV6-3 and TRBJ2-1, with D tentatively TRBD2 (5 bases). Trimming shortened V by 6 bases and J by 2 bases, and 8 bases separated the two germline ends. Germline CDR1 reads MNHEY; CDR2 reads SVGEGT. This CDR3 contains 13 residues. The CDR3 coding sequence is TGTGCCAGCAGGACGGGGACCTACAATGAGCAGTTCTTC. It specifies CASRTGTYNEQFF.

Ten or more counts support this clonotype. The V call is TRBV5-5, the J call TRBJ1-1; no clear D. The germline V gene encodes CDR1 SGHKS and CDR2 YYEKEE (reference sequence). The CDR3 consists of 14 residues. V was cut by 1 base and J by 1 base, with 8 bases left in between. CDR3 amino acids: CASSLKFANTEAFF. The CDR3, as DNA: TGTGCCAGCAGCTTGAAATTCGCGAACACTGAAGCTTTCTTT. Looking up the rest from reference TRBV5-5 and TRBJ1-1 gives the full variable domain: DAGVTQSPTHLIKTRGQQVTLRCSPISGHKSVSWYQQVLGQGPQFIFQYYEKEERGRGNFPDRFSARQFPNYSSELNVNALLLGDSALYLCASSLKFANTEAFFGQGTRLTVV.

This clonotype was picked up many times. This chain uses TRBV3-1 with TRBJ2-1; maybe TRBD2 (6 bases). The CDR3 is 14 residues long. Trimming removed 4 bases from V and 6 bases from J, with 13 bases in between. Germline CDR1 LGHDT, CDR2 YNNKEL (reference sequence). CDR3 sequence (DNA): TGTGCCAGCAGCCTAAGAGGGACTTTCAATGAGCAGTTCTTC. It codes for CASSLRGTFNEQFF.

This clonotype was picked up many times. This chain links TRBV10-3 with TRBJ1-3, with 9 bases that match TRBD1. The junction had 6 bases not matched to a gene; V was cut back by 9 bases and J by 6 bases. Per germline, CDR1 ENHRY and CDR2 SYGVKD. There are 13 residues in the CDR3. The chain's CDR3 is CAMAGQGPNTIYF. The CDR3 nucleotides read TGTGCCATGGCGGGACAGGGACCAAACACCATATATTTT.